This T cell receptor beta chain was sequenced during a study of somatic mutations in cytotoxic T cells in rheumatoid arthritis. General study findings and limits: Patients with a largest CD8+ clone exceeding 20% of CD8+ cells numbered about an eighth of the roughly 60.

Assay: immunoSEQ multiplex PCR; the TCRdb copy retains only in-frame clones and omits some. The sample consists of 15,000 to 20,000 clones, 70% to 85% of them appearing once. Germline V CDR1 and CDR2: MGHRA, YSYEKL. The CDR3 runs to 15 residues. The V and J ends lost 2 bases and 2 bases, in that order; junction bases with no gene match: 2. On this clone: Its specificity is not known.

This clonotype originated in an adult with rheumatoid arthritis. The sample comprised CD8+ T cells sorted from blood. This chain connects TRBV4-1 to TRBJ2-2; TRBD2 agrees at 7 bases. DNA of the CDR3: TGCGCCAGCAGCCAATCGGGGGGAAACACCGGGGAGCTGTTTTTT. Amino acid sequence: CASSQSGGNTGELFF.